This T cell receptor (beta chain) was recorded in a study of CD8 T cells in ankylosing spondylitis. Study outcomes and limitations: A motif of fewer than ten highly homologous TCR beta variants was seen as apparently characteristic of ankylosing spondylitis blood.

MiXCR, applied by TCRdb to the 5' RACE reads, yields one record per CDR3 protein. The sample records more than 500,000 distinct CDR3 sequences, approximately 5% being singletons. At least ten counts were recorded for this clonotype. The antigen is unknown. The CDR3 consists of 15 residues. The V gene's germline CDR1 is DFQATT and CDR2 SNEGSKA (reference sequence). V was pared by 1 base and J by 7 bases, with 11 bases of the junction left unmatched. The receptor comes from a male donor with ankylosing spondylitis. Sequencing was performed on blood, either unsorted or a sorted T cell fraction (not recorded which). The rearrangement uses TRBV20-1 and TRBJ1-1; 8 positions agree with TRBD1. The CDR3 is CSARAYDRGFIEAFF. For the CDR3, the DNA is TGCAGTGCTAGAGCCTACGACAGGGGATTTATTGAAGCTTTCTTT.